This TCR beta chain was observed in a study of blood T cell repertoires in COVID-19. Study as a whole: The analysed material was cDNA or gDNA that came from T cells, B-cell-depleted T cells, or PBMCs.

Trimming at V came to 5 bases and at J to 4 bases, leaving 4 bases not matched to a gene. Looked up from germline, CDR1 is SEHNR and CDR2 is FQNEAQ (reference sequence). CDR3 length: 15 residues. Clones were sequenced by immunoSEQ multiplex PCR, and TCRdb holds only the in-frame ones, with some missing. This sample yields approximately 390,000 clones, of which nearly 90% are seen a single time; 6.5% to 7% belongs to the top ten. This chain joins TRBV7-9 and TRBJ2-1; 11 bases agree with TRBD2. This TCR came from a young man with active or convalescent COVID-19. The specimen sequenced was peripheral blood. CDR3 in DNA: TGTGCCAGCAGCCGATCTAGCGGGGGGTACAATGAGCAGTTCTTC. It yields the protein CASSRSSGGYNEQFF.